The clone carrying this T cell receptor beta chain was seen a few times. Its cognate antigen is unknown. The data belong to a study of CD8+CD57+ T cells in acquired aplastic anemia. Germline V gene lookup returns CDR1 MRHNA and CDR2 SNTAGT. The CDR3 spans 13 residues. Trimming at V came to 8 bases and at J to 4 bases, leaving 4 bases not matched to a gene. Whoever was chosen for sequencing had shown CD8+CD57+ cell expansion by flow cytometry. Overall study results and limits: Patients shared 25 to 35 CD8+ CDR3 sequences with controls. Controls and patients did not differ significantly in CD8+ Simpson's diversity.

Investigators profiled TCR beta VDJ and CDR3 from genomic DNA template. TCRdb processed the reads anew with MiXCR; each CDR3 protein has one entry. The sample holds 120,000 or so distinct CDR3 sequences, 45% to 60% seen once. This chain joins TRBV6-4 and TRBJ1-2; 10 bases map to TRBD1. Sequencing was performed on sorted CD4+, CD8+, or CD8+CD57+ T cells (not recorded which) from PBMCs. The TCR sequence derives from a human donor with aplastic anemia. Here the CDR3 reads CASARDRGYGYTF. The DNA of the CDR3 is TGTGCCAGCGCACGGGACAGGGGCTATGGCTACACCTTC.